This TCR beta chain is from a study of PD-L1 blockade in urothelial cancer. The wider study: Analyses were performed on blood at 3 weeks after treatment start (the second dose) and at 6 weeks.

Time point reported: pretreatment peripheral blood. Trimming pared 0 bases from V and 10 bases from J, leaving 8 bases between. CDR1 is ENHRY and CDR2 is SYGVKD in the germline V gene. The CDR3 covers 12 residues. Only in-frame clones appear in the TCRdb table, and some are missing; sequencing was by immunoSEQ multiplex PCR. The sample has around 130,000 clones; roughly 80% are singletons. The V gene is TRBV10-3, the J gene TRBJ2-3; D remains unclear. Specimen: PBMCs, collected around atezolizumab (anti-PD-L1) treatment. This TCR came from a man between 50 and 59 years old with urothelial cancer. As DNA, the CDR3 is TGTGCCATCAGTGAGTCGACTTTTGCGCAGTATTTT. Translated, it gives CAISESTFAQYF.